These T cell receptor beta chains were read from a single sample in a study of T cell repertoires in ileal Crohn's disease. Only in-frame clones appear in the TCRdb table, and some are missing; sequencing was by immunoSEQ multiplex PCR. The sample has about 8,400 clones, around 84% seen once. Material: ileal tissue. The receptors shown here come from an adult with Crohn's disease. CDR3s include the opening cysteine and the closing phenylalanine or tryptophan. The order of the fields is CDR3 length, V gene, D gene, J gene, clone size, CDR3 protein, CDR3 DNA. A D gene is named only where the DNA matches it firmly. Clone size is shown for a subset of rows, as once, few, many or a class of expanded clone.

15	TRBV14	TRBD2	TRBJ2-7	-	CASSQYLAGVQEQYF	TGTGCCAGCAGCCAATATTTAGCGGGAGTGCAAGAGCAGTACTTC
13	TRBV6-5	-	TRBJ1-2	few	CASSLDGRRGYTF	TGTGCCAGCAGCTTGGACGGGAGACGTGGCTACACCTTC
14	TRBV9	-	TRBJ2-7	few	CASSSGKASYEQYF	TGTGCCAGCAGTTCCGGGAAAGCCTCCTACGAGCAGTACTTC
13	TRBV9	TRBD1	TRBJ1-2	-	CASSQTGAYGYTF	TGTGCCAGCAGCCAGACAGGGGCCTATGGCTACACCTTC
16	TRBV5-4	-	TRBJ2-3	-	CASSFGAGTSTDTQYF	TGTGCCAGCAGCTTCGGGGCGGGAACTAGCACAGATACGCAGTATTTT
17	TRBV5-1	TRBD2	TRBJ2-3	-	CASSPRSSGSYTDTQYF	TGCGCCAGCAGCCCTCGGTCCAGCGGGAGTTACACAGATACGCAGTATTTT
20	TRBV7-2	TRBD2	TRBJ2-6	few	CASSLALLAGVPPGANVLTF	TGTGCCAGCAGCTTAGCGCTTCTAGCGGGTGTCCCCCCTGGGGCCAACGTCCTGACTTTC
12	TRBV21-1	-	TRBJ2-1	-	CASSAQGWEQFF	TGTGCCAGCAGCGCACAGGGGTGGGAGCAGTTCTTC
16	TRBV4-1	TRBD1	TRBJ1-4	-	CASSQDRDSLNEKLFF	TGCGCCAGCAGCCAAGATCGGGACAGCCTTAATGAAAAACTGTTTTTT
15	TRBV30	-	TRBJ2-6	large	CAWSPGISGANVLTF	TGTGCCTGGAGCCCAGGGATCTCTGGGGCCAACGTCCTGACTTTC
16	TRBV28	TRBD1	TRBJ2-3	-	CASSPRTGNMADTQYF	TGTGCCAGCAGTCCCCGGACAGGGAACATGGCAGATACGCAGTATTTT
11	TRBV20-1	-	TRBJ2-7	-	CSARGLSEQYF	TGCAGTGCTCGGGGACTGTCTGAGCAGTACTTC
13	TRBV2	-	TRBJ2-3	few	CASGETVRDTQYF	TGTGCCAGCGGGGAGACCGTACGAGATACGCAGTATTTT